The clone carrying this T cell receptor (beta chain) was observed many times. Its antigen remains unknown. The CDR3 regions of TCR beta were amplified from RNA transcripts. The primer set for the first-round RT-PCR of the TCR CDR3 was HTBI. From the multiplex PCR reads, TCRdb called clonotypes with MiXCR, one entry per CDR3 protein. The sample yields around 540,000 distinct CDR3 sequences, about 16% seen once. This CDR3 comprises 14 residues. Trimming removed 8 bases from V and 2 bases from J; junction bases left unmatched: 4. The germline CDR1 and CDR2 sequences are MNHEY and SVGEGT. The cohort's ophthalmopathy patients, a group with duration under 3 months, had a Clinical Activity Score of at least 3 and a NOSPECS grade of at least 4. Lactation, pregnancy, other autoimmune disease or uncontrolled infection led to exclusion of patients. This record comes from a study of T cells in Graves' hyperthyroidism and ophthalmopathy. For the study at large: Specimen type is peripheral blood, collected at initial diagnosis prior to any treatment.

Findings and caveats of the study: It was a median about seven months before onset that the model predicted ophthalmopathy.

Sequencing was carried out using blood. This clonotype originated in a woman under 40 with Graves' ophthalmopathy. V and J are TRBV6-2 or TRBV6-3 and TRBJ2-3, with TRBD2 matching 10 bases. Here the CDR3 DNA reads TGTGCCAGCCGAAGCGGGAGGGCCACAGATACGCAGTATTTT. Translating gives CASRSGRATDTQYF.